Each of the 17 T cell receptor beta chains below was sequenced from the same sample in a study of monozygotic twins with inflammatory bowel disease. From its re-call of the 5' RACE reads, TCRdb lists each CDR3 protein once, without DNA. The specimen's table records about 210,000 distinct CDR3 sequences. Sequencing was done on a sample of blood. These receptors were obtained from a human donor with ulcerative colitis or Crohn's disease, or a healthy co-twin of an affected twin (not recorded which).

The CDR3: CASSQPQADPGNTIYF. This rearrangement joins TRBV4-1 to TRBJ1-3; with no DNA, the TCRdb D assignment of TRBD1 cannot be verified. Germline CDR1 MGHRA, CDR2 YSYEKL. The CDR3 loop spans 16 amino acids.

This chain connects TRBV5-1 to TRBJ2-2; as DNA is missing, the TRBD1 call by TCRdb cannot be tested. This CDR3 is built from 15 residues. CDR1 SGHRS and CDR2 YFSETQ come from the germline V gene. CDR3 protein: CASSLEGAPTGELFF.

V is TRBV5-1 and J is TRBJ2-7. The germline gives CDR1 SGHRS, CDR2 YFSETQ. This CDR3 is built from 14 residues. CDR3 loop: CASSSGQSSYEQYF.

The chain is built from TRBV20-1 and TRBJ2-7; without DNA, the TCRdb call of TRBD2 cannot be checked. The CDR3 runs 16 residues. In germline, CDR1 is DFQATT, CDR2 SNEGSKA (reference sequence). CDR3 protein: CSALPNRGGPLGEQYF.

V and J are TRBV5-1 and TRBJ1-1. The CDR3 sequence is 14 residues long. CDR1 SGHRS and CDR2 YFSETQ come from the germline V gene. The CDR3 protein is CASSFQDGNTEAFF.

V and J are TRBV5-1 and TRBJ2-2; TCRdb indicates TRBD1, and absent DNA this call remains unverified. The CDR3 has 15 amino acids. Per germline, CDR1 SGHRS and CDR2 YFSETQ. This chain's CDR3 is CASSLGDRKTGELFF.

The V and J genes are TRBV2 and TRBJ1-2; checking the TCRdb D call of TRBD1 is not possible without DNA. The germline gives CDR1 SNHLY, CDR2 FYNNEI. CDR3 size: 13 residues. This CDR3 is CASSEVRGEGYTF.

The chain has TRBV20-1 and TRBJ1-3. Germline V gives CDR1 DFQATT, CDR2 SNEGSKA (reference sequence). The CDR3 extends over 13 amino acids. The CDR3 region is CSAVRGRENTIYF.

The chain carries TRBV20-1 and TRBJ1-2; TCRdb selects TRBD1, and the lack of DNA leaves this call unchecked. Germline CDR1 and CDR2: DFQATT and SNEGSKA (reference sequence). The CDR3 is 14 amino acids. The CDR3 spells CSARSQPGFEGYTF.

The genes are TRBV6-5 and TRBJ2-3. This CDR3 contains 13 residues. Germline lookup yields CDR1 MNHEY and CDR2 SVGAGI. CDR3 loop: CASIGDGTDTQYF.

The J gene is TRBJ1-1, the V gene TRBV7-9; TCRdb calls TRBD1, which cannot be checked without DNA. The germline V gene has CDR1 SEHNR and CDR2 FQNEAQ (reference sequence). The CDR3 length is 14 residues. The CDR3 here is CASSQQGQNTEAFF.

This sequence joins TRBV5-1 and TRBJ1-4; no DNA is available, so the TRBD1 call from TCRdb remains unchecked. The CDR3 sequence is 15 residues long. CDR1 and CDR2 (germline): SGHRS, YFSETQ. Here the CDR3 reads CASSWGQGAIEKLFF.

The rearrangement links TRBV4-2 to TRBJ1-1; TCRdb lists TRBD1, though no DNA is available to test this call. The CDR3 contains 16 residues. Germline-derived CDR1 and CDR2 are LGHNA and YNFKEQ. Here the CDR3 reads CASSLGPGEGNTEAFF.

The gene calls are TRBV9 and TRBJ2-6. Germline values: CDR1 SGDLS, CDR2 YYNGEE. The CDR3 contains 19 residues. CDR3: CASSVAETVRSSGANVLTF.

This sequence joins TRBV7-9 and TRBJ1-1; TCRdb lists TRBD1, though no DNA is available to test this call. Germline V gene data show CDR1 as SEHNR and CDR2 as FQNEAQ (reference sequence). This CDR3 is 14 amino acids long. The CDR3 sequence: CASNQGTPPRAAFF.

V and J are TRBV7-6 and TRBJ2-6; TCRdb's D gene call, TRBD1, goes unchecked for lack of DNA. This CDR3 spans 15 amino acids. Germline loops: CDR1 SGHVS, CDR2 FNYEAQ. CDR3 protein: CASSFGASGANVLTF. Filled out from reference TRBV7-6 and TRBJ2-6, the complete variable domain reads GAGVSQSPRYKVTKRGQDVALRCDPISGHVSLYWYRQALGQGPEFLTYFNYEAQQDKSGLPNDRFSAERPEGSISTLTIQRTEQRDSAMYRCASSFGASGANVLTFGAGSRLTVL.

V is TRBV6-1 and J is TRBJ2-4; TCRdb lists TRBD1, though no DNA is available to test this call. The germline V gene has CDR1 MNHNS and CDR2 SASEGT. The CDR3 has 14 residues. This CDR3 reads CASSRQGAKNIQYF.